This TCR beta chain is drawn from a study of CXCR3-negative and CXCR3-positive naive CD8 T cells. Study-wide results and caveats: The study found comparably high diversity in both naive subsets and much lower diversity in memory CD8+ cells. Greater hydrophobicity was found in TRB CDR3s of CXCR3-positive naive cells than of CXCR3-negative naive cells.

Concerning this clonotype itself: Its specificity is not known.

The CDR3 length is 12 residues. Looked up from germline, CDR1 is MNHNS and CDR2 is SASEGT. cDNA libraries for TRB were generated by 5' RACE incorporating UMI labels. TCRdb reprocessed the 5' RACE reads, with one entry per CDR3 protein and no DNA. Recorded for this sample: some 49,000 distinct CDR3 sequences. The study sorted every CD8+ T cell subset in triplicate at 280,000 or so cells each. Naive CD8+ T cells had a CD45RO-CCR7+CD27+CD95- phenotype. This chain connects TRBV6-1 to TRBJ2-3; TCRdb selects TRBD1, and the lack of DNA leaves this call unchecked. The source of this sequence is a human donor in good health. Some clones in this sample may be carry-over from other donors' samples. The sequenced sample consisted of naive CXCR3- CD8+ T cells from blood. Noted subset: CD45RO-CCR7+CD27+CD95- naive CD8+ T cells lacking CXCR3 (TNR3-). CDR3 sequence: CASPGSTDTQYF.